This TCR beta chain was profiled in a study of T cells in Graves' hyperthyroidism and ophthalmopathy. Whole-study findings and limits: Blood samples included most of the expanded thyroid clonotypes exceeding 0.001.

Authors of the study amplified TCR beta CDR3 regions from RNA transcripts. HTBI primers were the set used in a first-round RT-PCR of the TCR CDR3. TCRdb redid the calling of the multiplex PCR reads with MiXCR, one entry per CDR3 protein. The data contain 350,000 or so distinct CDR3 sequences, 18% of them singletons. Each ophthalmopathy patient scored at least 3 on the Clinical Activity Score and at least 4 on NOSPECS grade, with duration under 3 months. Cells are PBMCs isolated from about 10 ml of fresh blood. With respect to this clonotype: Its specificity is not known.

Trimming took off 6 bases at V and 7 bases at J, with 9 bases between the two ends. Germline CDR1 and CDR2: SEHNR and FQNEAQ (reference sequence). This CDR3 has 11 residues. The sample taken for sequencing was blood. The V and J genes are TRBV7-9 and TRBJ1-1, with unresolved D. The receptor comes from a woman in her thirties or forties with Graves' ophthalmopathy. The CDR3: CASSHGVEAFF. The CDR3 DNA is TGTGCCAGCAGTCACGGGGTTGAAGCTTTCTTT.